Sequencing of this T cell receptor (beta chain) was carried out in a study of blood T cell repertoires in COVID-19. Using immunoSEQ multiplex PCR, the repertoire was profiled, and TCRdb retains in-frame clones only, with some absent. The sample has over 60,000 clones; 85% to 90% are singletons. The germline V gene has CDR1 MGHDK and CDR2 SYGVNS. The CDR3 sequence is 15 residues long. V gave up 4 bases and J gave up 8 bases; unmatched junction bases: 12. The clonotype comes from a man between 70 and 80 years old with acute or convalescent COVID-19. The chain combines TRBV25-1 with TRBJ2-7, with 9 bases lining up with TRBD2. Sequenced input: peripheral blood. This CDR3 is CASSGRGLAGLQQYF. The CDR3 DNA reads TGTGCCAGCAGTGGGAGGGGTCTAGCGGGACTCCAGCAGTACTTC.